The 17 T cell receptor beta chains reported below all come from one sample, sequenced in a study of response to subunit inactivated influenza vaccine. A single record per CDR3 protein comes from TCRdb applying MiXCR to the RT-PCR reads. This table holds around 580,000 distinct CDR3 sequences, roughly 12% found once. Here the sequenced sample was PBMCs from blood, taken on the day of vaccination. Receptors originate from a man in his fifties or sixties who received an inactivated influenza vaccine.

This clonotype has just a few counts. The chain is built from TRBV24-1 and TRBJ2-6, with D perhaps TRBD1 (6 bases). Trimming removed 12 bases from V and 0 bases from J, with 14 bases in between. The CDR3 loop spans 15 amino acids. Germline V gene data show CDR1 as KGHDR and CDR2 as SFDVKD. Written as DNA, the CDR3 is TGTGCCGTCGGACAGTTTACCTCTGGGGCCAACGTCCTGACTTTC. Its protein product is CAVGQFTSGANVLTF.

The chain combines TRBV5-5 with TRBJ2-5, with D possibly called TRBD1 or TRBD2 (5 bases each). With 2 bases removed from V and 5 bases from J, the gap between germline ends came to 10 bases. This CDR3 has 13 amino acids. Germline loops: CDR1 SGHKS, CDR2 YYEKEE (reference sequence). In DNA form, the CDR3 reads TGTGCCAGCAGCTTCCTGGGGGATGAGACCCAGTACTTC. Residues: CASSFLGDETQYF.

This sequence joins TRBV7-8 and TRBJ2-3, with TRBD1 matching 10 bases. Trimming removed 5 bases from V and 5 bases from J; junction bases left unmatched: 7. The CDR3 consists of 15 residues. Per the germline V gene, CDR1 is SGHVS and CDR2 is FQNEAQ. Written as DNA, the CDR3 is TGTGCCAGCAGCCTCCCTGGACAGGGGGGAGATACGCAGTATTTT. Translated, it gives CASSLPGQGGDTQYF.

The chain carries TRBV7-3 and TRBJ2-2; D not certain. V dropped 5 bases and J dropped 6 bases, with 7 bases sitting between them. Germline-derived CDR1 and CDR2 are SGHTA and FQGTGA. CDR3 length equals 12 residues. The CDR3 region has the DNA TGTGCCAGCAGCGACCGATCCGGGGAGCTGTTTTTT. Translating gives CASSDRSGELFF.

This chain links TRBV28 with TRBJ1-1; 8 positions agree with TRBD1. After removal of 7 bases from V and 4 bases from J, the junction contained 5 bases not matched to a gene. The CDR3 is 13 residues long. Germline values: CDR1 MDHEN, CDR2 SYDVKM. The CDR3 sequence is CASNIQGVTEAFF. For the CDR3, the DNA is TGTGCCAGCAATATACAGGGGGTCACTGAAGCTTTCTTT. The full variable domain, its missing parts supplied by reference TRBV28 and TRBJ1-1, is DVKVTQSSRYLVKRTGEKVFLECVQDMDHENMFWYRQDPGLGLRLIYFSYDVKMKEKGDIPEGYSVSREKKERFSLILESASTNQTSMYLCASNIQGVTEAFFGQGTRLTVV.

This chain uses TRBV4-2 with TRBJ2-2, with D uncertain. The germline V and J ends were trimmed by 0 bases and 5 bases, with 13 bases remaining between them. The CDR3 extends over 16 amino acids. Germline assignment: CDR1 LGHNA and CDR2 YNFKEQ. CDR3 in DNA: TGTGCCAGCAGCCAAGATATTTCGAGGATAACCGGGGAGCTGTTTTTT. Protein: CASSQDISRITGELFF.

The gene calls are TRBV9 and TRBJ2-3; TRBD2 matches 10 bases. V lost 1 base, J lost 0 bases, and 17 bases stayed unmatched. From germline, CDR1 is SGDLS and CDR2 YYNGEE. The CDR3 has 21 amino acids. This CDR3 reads CASSVTTKRLAGIRSTDTQYF. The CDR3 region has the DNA TGTGCCAGCAGCGTAACCACAAAGAGACTAGCGGGCATCCGCAGCACAGATACGCAGTATTTT. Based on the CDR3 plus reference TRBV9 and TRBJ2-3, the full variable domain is DSGVTQTPKHLITATGQRVTLRCSPRSGDLSVYWYQQSLDQGLQFLIQYYNGEERAKGNILERFSAQQFPDLHSELNLSSLELGDSALYFCASSVTTKRLAGIRSTDTQYFGPGTRLTVL.

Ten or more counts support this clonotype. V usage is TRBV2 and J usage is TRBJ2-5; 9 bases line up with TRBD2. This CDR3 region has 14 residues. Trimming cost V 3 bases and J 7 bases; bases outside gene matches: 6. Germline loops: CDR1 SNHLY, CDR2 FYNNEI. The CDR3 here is CASSDGLARGTQYF. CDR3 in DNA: TGTGCCAGCAGTGACGGACTAGCGAGGGGGACCCAGTACTTC.

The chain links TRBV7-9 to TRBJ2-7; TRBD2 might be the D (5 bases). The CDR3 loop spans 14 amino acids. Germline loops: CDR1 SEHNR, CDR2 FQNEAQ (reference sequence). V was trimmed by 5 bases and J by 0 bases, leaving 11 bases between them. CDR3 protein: CASSPGVNSYEQYF. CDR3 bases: TGTGCCAGCAGCCCCGGGGTCAACTCCTACGAGCAGTACTTC.

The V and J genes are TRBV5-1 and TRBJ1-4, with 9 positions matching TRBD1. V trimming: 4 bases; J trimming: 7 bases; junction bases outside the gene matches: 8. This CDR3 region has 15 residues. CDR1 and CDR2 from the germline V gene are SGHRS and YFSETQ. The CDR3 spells CASSADRGWGEKLFF. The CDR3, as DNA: TGCGCCAGCAGCGCCGACAGGGGGTGGGGTGAAAAACTGTTTTTT.

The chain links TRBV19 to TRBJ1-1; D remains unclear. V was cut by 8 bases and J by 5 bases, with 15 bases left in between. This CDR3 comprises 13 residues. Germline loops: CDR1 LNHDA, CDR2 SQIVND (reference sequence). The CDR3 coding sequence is TGTGCCAGTTGGGCGGATAAGAAGACTGAAGCTTTCTTT. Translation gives CASWADKKTEAFF.

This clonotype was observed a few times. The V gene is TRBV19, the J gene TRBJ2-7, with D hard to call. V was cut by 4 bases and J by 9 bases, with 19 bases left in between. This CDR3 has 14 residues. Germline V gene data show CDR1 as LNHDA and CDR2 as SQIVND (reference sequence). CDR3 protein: CASSTFEPGSGQYF. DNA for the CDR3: TGTGCCAGTAGTACCTTCGAGCCCGGCTCCGGGCAGTACTTC.

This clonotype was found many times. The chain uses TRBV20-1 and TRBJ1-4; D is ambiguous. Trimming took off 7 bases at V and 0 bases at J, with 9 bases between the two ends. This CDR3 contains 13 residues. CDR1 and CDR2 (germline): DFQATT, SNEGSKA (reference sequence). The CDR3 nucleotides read TGCAGTGTAAAGAGCGCAACTAATGAAAAACTGTTTTTT. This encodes CSVKSATNEKLFF.

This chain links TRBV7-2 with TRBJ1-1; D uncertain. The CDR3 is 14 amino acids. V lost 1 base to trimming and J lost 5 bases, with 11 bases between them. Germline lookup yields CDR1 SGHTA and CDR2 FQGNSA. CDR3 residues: CASSLVLGGTEAFF. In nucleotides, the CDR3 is TGTGCCAGCAGCTTAGTTCTGGGAGGGACTGAAGCTTTCTTT.

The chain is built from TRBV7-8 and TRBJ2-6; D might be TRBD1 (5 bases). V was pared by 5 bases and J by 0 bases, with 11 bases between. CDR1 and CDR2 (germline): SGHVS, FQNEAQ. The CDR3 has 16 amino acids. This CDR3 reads CASSRGRISGANVLTF. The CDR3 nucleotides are TGTGCCAGCAGCAGGGGAAGGATCTCTGGGGCCAACGTCCTGACTTTC.

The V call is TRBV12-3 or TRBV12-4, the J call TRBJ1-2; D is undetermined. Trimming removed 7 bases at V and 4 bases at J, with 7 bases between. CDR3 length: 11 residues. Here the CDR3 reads CASNTAYGYTF. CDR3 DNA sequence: TGTGCCAGCAATACAGCCTATGGCTACACCTTC.

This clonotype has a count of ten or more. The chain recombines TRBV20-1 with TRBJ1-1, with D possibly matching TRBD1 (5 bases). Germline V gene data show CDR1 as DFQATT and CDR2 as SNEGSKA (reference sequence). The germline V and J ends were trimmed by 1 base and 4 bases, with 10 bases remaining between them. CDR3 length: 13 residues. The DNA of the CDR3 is TGCAGTGCTAGAGCCAGGAGGGGCACTGAAGCTTTCTTT. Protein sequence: CSARARRGTEAFF.